What follows describes a single T cell receptor (beta chain). Its antigen is undetermined. TCRdb re-called the reads through MiXCR, storing one row per CDR3 protein. This table holds about half a million distinct CDR3 sequences, 30% to 40% found once. The entry originates in a study of T cell repertoires in cytomegalovirus infection. The wider study: In the study, CMV epitopes included recently identified HLA-C-restricted and well-studied HLA-B-restricted ones. In public TCR beta signatures, there were indications of both CMV infection and matching HLA type.

Findings of the study overall: Ex vivo, HLA-C-restricted CMV-specific TCR beta clonotypes prevailed over the rest of the response. The cumulative frequency of public TCR beta families distinguished individuals who carried CMV together with the relevant HLA.

J lost 2 bases, V lost 5 bases, and 10 bases had no gene match. The germline CDR1 and CDR2 sequences are SEHNR and FQNEAQ (reference sequence). The CDR3 runs 16 residues. This chain uses TRBV7-9 with TRBJ2-3; 7 nucleotides align to TRBD2. The material was cultured PBMCs, obtained from culture after CMV antigen stimulation. The TCR sequence derives from a human donor in good health (CMV status not recorded). Some clones in this sample may be carry-over from other donors' samples. For the CDR3, the DNA is TGTGCCAGCAGCCCACGACTAGCAGACCCCACAGATACGCAGTATTTT. Its protein is CASSPRLADPTDTQYF.